The 7 T cell receptor beta chains in this list originate from one sample, sequenced in a study of identifying expanded T cells in peripheral blood. Sequencing was performed with immunoSEQ multiplex PCR; in TCRdb, only in-frame clones are kept and a portion is missing. Of fewer than 85,000 clones in the sample, 80% to 90% were seen once. Sequencing input: blood. The source of these receptors is a person aged 18 to 69 in good health.

The J gene is TRBJ2-1, the V gene TRBV7-8; 7 bases are a match to TRBD2. Germline V gene data show CDR1 as SGHVS and CDR2 as FQNEAQ. The V segment lost 1 base and the J segment 8 bases; nucleotides outside the gene matches: 8. The CDR3 runs 15 residues. CDR3 coding DNA: TGTGCCAGCAGCTTAGTTTTGGCGGGAGCGCATGAGCAGTTCTTC. Its translation is CASSLVLAGAHEQFF.

This rearrangement joins TRBV7-9 to TRBJ1-2; D remains unclear. With 5 bases removed from V and 4 bases from J, the gap between germline ends came to 5 bases. The CDR3 length is 11 residues. In germline, CDR1 is SEHNR, CDR2 FQNEAQ (reference sequence). In DNA form, the CDR3 reads TGTGCCAGCAGCAACAGCTATGGCTACACCTTC. It specifies CASSNSYGYTF. Variable domain in full (rest from reference TRBV7-9 and TRBJ1-2): DTGVSQNPRHKITKRGQNVTFRCDPISEHNRLYWYRQTLGQGPEFLTYFQNEAQLEKSRLLSDRFSAERPKGSFSTLEIQRTEQGDSAMYLCASSNSYGYTFGSGTRLTVV.

V usage is TRBV6-1 and J usage is TRBJ1-1; D is unresolved. Germline V CDR1 and CDR2: MNHNS, SASEGT. There are 15 residues in the CDR3. V was cut by 6 bases and J by 3 bases, with 17 bases left in between. DNA of the CDR3: TGTGCCAGCAGCCGTTTAGCCGAGTCGCACACTGAAGCTTTCTTT. Protein sequence: CASSRLAESHTEAFF.

The rearrangement uses TRBV4-3 and TRBJ1-2; TRBD1 agrees at 7 bases. The CDR3 runs to 13 residues. Germline assignment: CDR1 LGHNA and CDR2 YSLEER. V shed 2 bases and J 7 bases; nucleotides not matched to a gene: 4. CDR3 nucleotide sequence: TGCGCCAGCAGCCAATACAGGGGAAGTGGCTACACCTTC. Encoded protein: CASSQYRGSGYTF.

The chain links TRBV30 to TRBJ2-1; 9 bases fit TRBD2. This CDR3 has 18 amino acids. Germline V gene sequence: CDR1 GTSNPN, CDR2 SVGIG (reference sequence). Trimming at V came to 0 bases and at J to 1 base, leaving 10 bases not matched to a gene. The CDR3 reads CAWSVKASGMGSYNEQFF. In nucleotides, the CDR3 is TGTGCCTGGAGTGTTAAGGCTAGCGGGATGGGGTCCTACAATGAGCAGTTCTTC.

V and J are TRBV7-3 and TRBJ2-1, with TRBD2 identical over 14 bases. Germline CDR1 SGHTA, CDR2 FQGTGA. J lost 4 bases, V lost 5 bases, and 7 bases had no gene match. The CDR3 has 17 residues. The CDR3 DNA follows: TGTGCCAGCAGCCCCGGGACTAGCGGGAGTGGGTACAATGAGCAGTTCTTC. Protein: CASSPGTSGSGYNEQFF.

The V call is TRBV6-6, the J call TRBJ1-2, with a possible D match to TRBD1 (6 bases). CDR3 length: 13 amino acids. The germline CDR1 and CDR2 sequences are MNHNY and SVGAGI (reference sequence). The V and J ends lost 6 bases and 0 bases respectively, with 8 bases between them. The CDR3 nucleotides are TGTGCCAGCAGAGGACAGTCTAACTATGGCTACACCTTC. It encodes CASRGQSNYGYTF.